This T cell receptor (beta chain) was documented in a study of blood T cell repertoires in COVID-19. Whole-study context: The study drew acute and convalescent COVID-19 samples from the United States, Italy and Spain.

Those enrolled, adults aged about 18 to 89 years, came from around 24 US areas. The V end was cut by 0 bases, the J end by 6 bases, with 9 bases between. This CDR3 comprises 13 residues. Germline CDR1 and CDR2: MNHEY and SVGAGI. Authors' methods: Quantification of nucleated cells was approximated via reference gene primer amplification. The repertoire was sequenced with immunoSEQ multiplex PCR; TCRdb's copy has only in-frame clones and lacks some. From that table come the V and J calls and clone size; the DNA was used to work out D and trimming. The sample comprises around 130,000 clones, under 85% of which are singletons, and 1.5% to 2% rests with the top ten.

The V gene is TRBV6-5, the J gene TRBJ2-7, with D possibly TRBD2 on 6 matching bases. Sequencing used PBMCs or T cells enriched from blood (not recorded which). The clonotype was recovered from a young woman who had been exposed to COVID-19. The CDR3 region has the DNA TGTGCCAGCAGTTACTCCGCGGGAACCGAGCAGTACTTC. It codes for CASSYSAGTEQYF.